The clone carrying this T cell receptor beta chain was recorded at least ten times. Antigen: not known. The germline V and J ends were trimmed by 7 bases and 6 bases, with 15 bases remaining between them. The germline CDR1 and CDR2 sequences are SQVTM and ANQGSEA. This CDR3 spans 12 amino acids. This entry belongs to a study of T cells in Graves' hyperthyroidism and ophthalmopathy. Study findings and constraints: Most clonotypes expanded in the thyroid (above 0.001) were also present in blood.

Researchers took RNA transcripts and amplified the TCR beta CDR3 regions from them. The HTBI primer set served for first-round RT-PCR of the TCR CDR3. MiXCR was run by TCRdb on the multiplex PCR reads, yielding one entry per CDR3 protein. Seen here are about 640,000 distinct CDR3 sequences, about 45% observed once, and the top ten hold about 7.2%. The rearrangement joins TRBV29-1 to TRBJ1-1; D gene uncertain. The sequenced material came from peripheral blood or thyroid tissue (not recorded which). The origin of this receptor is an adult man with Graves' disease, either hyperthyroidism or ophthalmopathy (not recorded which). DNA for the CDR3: TGCAGCGCCGTATTGGTAAGCGCTGAAGCTTTCTTT. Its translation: CSAVLVSAEAFF.